The clone carrying this T cell receptor (beta chain) was seen only a few times. Its antigen is unidentified. This CDR3 is missing its conserved last phenylalanine or tryptophan, likely due to a read error. These data are taken from a study of identical twins. The study, taken as a whole, reports: Analyses of zero insertions could be partly confounded by invariant MAIT and iNKT cells. Insertion counts were lower in abundant cord blood beta clonotypes, a trend that memory repertoires did not show.

V was shortened by 1 base and J by 4 bases, with 6 bases between the two germline ends. The germline V gene encodes CDR1 SGHKS and CDR2 YYEKEE (reference sequence). The CDR3 sequence is 13 residues long. Each CDR3 protein gets one entry after TCRdb re-called the 5' RACE reads with MiXCR. The sample records around 370,000 distinct CDR3 sequences, approximately 9.1% being singletons. Material: naive T cells sorted from blood. The V gene is TRBV5-5, the J gene TRBJ2-1; no definite D call. The clonotype was recovered from a woman aged 50 to 60 in good health. CDR3 nucleotide sequence: TGTGCCAGCAGCTTGTACACGTACAATGAGCAGTTCTTG. Its translation is CASSLYTYNEQFL.